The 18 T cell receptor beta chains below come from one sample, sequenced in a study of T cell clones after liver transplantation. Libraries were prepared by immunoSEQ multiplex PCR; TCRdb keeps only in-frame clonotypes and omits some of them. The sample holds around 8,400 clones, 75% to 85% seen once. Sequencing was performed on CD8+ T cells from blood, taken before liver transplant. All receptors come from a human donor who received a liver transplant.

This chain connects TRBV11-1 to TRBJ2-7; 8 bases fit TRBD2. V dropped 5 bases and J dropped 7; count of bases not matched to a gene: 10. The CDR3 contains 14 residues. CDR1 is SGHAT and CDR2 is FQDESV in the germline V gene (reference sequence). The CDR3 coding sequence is TGTGCCAGCAGCCCCTCGGGAGGGCGTCGGGAGCAGTACTTC. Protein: CASSPSGGRREQYF.

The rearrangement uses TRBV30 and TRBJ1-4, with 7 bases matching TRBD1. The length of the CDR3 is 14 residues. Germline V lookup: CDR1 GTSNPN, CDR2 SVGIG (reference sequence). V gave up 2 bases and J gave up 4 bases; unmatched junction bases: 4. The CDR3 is CAWSRQGLNEKLFF. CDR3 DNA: TGTGCCTGGAGTCGACAGGGCCTTAATGAAAAACTGTTTTTT.

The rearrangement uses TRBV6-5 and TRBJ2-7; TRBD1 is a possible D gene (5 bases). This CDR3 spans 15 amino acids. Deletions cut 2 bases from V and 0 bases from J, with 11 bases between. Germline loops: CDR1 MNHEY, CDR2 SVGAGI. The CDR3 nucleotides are TGTGCCAGCAGTTACGGGTGGGGCCGCTCCTACGAGCAGTACTTC. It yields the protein CASSYGWGRSYEQYF.

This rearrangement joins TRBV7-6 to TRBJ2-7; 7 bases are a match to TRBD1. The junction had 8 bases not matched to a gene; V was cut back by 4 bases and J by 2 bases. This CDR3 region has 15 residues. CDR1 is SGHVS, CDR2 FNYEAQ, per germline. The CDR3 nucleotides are TGTGCCAGCAGCTCCGACAGGGATGGCGCCTACGAGCAGTACTTC. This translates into CASSSDRDGAYEQYF.

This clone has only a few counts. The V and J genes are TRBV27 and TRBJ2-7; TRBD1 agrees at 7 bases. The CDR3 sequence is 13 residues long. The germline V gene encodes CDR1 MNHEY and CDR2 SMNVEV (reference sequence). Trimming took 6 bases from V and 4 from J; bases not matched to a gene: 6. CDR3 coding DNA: TGTGCCAGCAGGATAGGGGGCGGGTACGAGCAGTACTTC. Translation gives CASRIGGGYEQYF.

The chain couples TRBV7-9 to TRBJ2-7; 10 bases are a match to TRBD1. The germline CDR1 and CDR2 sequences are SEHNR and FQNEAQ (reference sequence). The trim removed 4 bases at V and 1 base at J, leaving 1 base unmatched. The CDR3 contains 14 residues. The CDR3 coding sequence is TGTGCCAGCAGCTGGACAGGGGGGTCCTACGAGCAGTACTTC. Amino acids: CASSWTGGSYEQYF. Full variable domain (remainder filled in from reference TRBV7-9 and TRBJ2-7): DTGVSQNPRHKITKRGQNVTFRCDPISEHNRLYWYRQTLGQGPEFLTYFQNEAQLEKSRLLSDRFSAERPKGSFSTLEIQRTEQGDSAMYLCASSWTGGSYEQYFGPGTRLTVT.

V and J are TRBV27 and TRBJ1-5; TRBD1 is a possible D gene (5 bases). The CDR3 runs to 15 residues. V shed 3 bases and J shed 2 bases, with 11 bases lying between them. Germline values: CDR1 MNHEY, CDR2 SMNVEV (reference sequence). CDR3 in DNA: TGTGCCAGCAGTTTGTGGCAGGGCGGCAATCAGCCCCAGCATTTT. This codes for CASSLWQGGNQPQHF.

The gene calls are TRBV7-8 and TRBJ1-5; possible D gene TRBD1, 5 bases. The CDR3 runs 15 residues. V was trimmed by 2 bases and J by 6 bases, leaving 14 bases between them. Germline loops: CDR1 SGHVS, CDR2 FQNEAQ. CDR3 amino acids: CASSLQGAGTQPQHF. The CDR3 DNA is TGTGCCAGCAGCTTACAGGGAGCGGGGACTCAGCCCCAGCATTTT.

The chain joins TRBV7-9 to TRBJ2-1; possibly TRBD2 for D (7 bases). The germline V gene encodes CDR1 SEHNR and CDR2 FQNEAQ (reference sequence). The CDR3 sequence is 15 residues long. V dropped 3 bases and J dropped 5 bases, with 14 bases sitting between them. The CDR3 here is CASSFGGLLNNEQFF. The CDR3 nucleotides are TGTGCCAGCAGCTTCGGGGGGCTCCTCAACAATGAGCAGTTCTTC.

The CDR3 nucleotides are TGTGCCAGCAGCCAAGAGGGGAGTTCCTCCCACACAGATACGCAGTATTTT. Translation: CASSQEGSSSHTDTQYF. The chain recombines TRBV4-2 with TRBJ2-3; perhaps TRBD2 as D (5 bases). Germline V gives CDR1 LGHNA, CDR2 YNFKEQ. This CDR3 has 17 residues. Deletions cut 0 bases from V and 2 bases from J, with 15 bases between.

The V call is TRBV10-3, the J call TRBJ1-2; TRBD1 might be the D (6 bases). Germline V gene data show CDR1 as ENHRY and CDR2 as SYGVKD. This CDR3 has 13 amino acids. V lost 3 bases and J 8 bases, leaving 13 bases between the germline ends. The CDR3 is CAISETGSGGYTF. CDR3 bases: TGTGCCATCAGTGAAACAGGGTCTGGCGGCTACACCTTC.

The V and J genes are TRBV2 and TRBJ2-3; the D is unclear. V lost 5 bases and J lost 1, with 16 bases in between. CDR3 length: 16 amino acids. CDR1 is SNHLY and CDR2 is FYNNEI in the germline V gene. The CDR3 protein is CASSIVVRVGTDTQYF. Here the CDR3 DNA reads TGTGCCAGCAGTATAGTGGTTCGAGTCGGCACAGATACGCAGTATTTT.

The CDR3 reads CASSLSQGRHQPQHF. The DNA of the CDR3 is TGTGCCAGCAGCTTGTCACAGGGGAGGCATCAGCCCCAGCATTTT. The chain uses TRBV5-6 and TRBJ1-5, with 7 bases lining up with TRBD1. The germline V gene has CDR1 SGHDT and CDR2 YYEEEE. There are 15 residues in the CDR3. Losses at the gene ends were 1 base for V and 5 bases for J; bases not matched to a gene: 6.

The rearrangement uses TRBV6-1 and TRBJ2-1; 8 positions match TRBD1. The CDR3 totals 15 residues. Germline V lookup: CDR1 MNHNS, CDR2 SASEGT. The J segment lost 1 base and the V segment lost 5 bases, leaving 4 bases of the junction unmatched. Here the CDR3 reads CASSSDRGSYNEQFF. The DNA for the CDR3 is TGTGCCAGCAGTTCCGACAGGGGTTCCTACAATGAGCAGTTCTTC.

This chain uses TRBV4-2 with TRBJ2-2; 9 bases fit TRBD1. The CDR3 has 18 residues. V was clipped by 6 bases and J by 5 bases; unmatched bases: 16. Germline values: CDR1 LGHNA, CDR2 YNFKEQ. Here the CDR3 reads CASSHHRTGVLWTGELFF. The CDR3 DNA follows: TGTGCCAGCAGTCATCACCGGACAGGGGTGTTATGGACCGGGGAGCTGTTTTTT.

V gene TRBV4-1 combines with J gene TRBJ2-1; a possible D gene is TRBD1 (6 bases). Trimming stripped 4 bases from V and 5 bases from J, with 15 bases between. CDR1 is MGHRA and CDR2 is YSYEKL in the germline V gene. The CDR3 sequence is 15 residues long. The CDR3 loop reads CASSPQGGGDNEQFF. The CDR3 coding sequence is TGCGCCAGCAGCCCACAGGGTGGGGGTGACAATGAGCAGTTCTTC.

CDR3 amino acids: CASSQGETGTDTQYF. DNA of the CDR3: TGTGCCAGCAGCCAAGGCGAGACAGGCACAGATACGCAGTATTTT. The chain couples TRBV14 to TRBJ2-3; D possibly corresponds to TRBD1 (5 bases). The ends were cut back, 1 base at V and 1 base at J, with 9 bases in the middle. The CDR3 covers 15 residues. From germline, CDR1 is SGHDN and CDR2 FVKESK.

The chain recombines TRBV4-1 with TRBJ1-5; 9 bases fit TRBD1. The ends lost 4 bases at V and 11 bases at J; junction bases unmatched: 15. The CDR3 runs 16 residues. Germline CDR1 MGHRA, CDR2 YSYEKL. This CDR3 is CASSRDTGTGTLAQHF. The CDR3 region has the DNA TGCGCCAGCAGCCGAGACACCGGGACAGGGACCTTAGCCCAGCATTTT.